The 4 T cell receptor beta chains reported below all come from one sample, sequenced in a study of blood T cell repertoires in COVID-19. Measured with immunoSEQ multiplex PCR; TCRdb has only the in-frame clones, and not every one. The repertoire has around 270,000 clones, around 86% of them found once; the top ten carry roughly 4.9%. The sample consisted of peripheral blood. Source of these receptors: a woman in her sixties or seventies with COVID-19, enrolled during active disease.

The rearrangement joins TRBV10-3 to TRBJ2-7, with TRBD2 matching over 14 bases. Trimming cost V 5 bases and J 2 bases; bases outside gene matches: 8. From germline, CDR1 is ENHRY and CDR2 SYGVKD. The CDR3 runs to 17 residues. The CDR3 sequence: CAISRLQGLAGAYEQYF. The CDR3 DNA follows: TGTGCCATCAGTCGCCTCCAGGGACTAGCGGGAGCCTACGAGCAGTACTTC.

This clone has a single count. The V gene is TRBV3-1 (or the pseudogene TRBV3-2), the J gene TRBJ2-1; D perhaps matches TRBD2 (6 bases). The V end was cut by 4 bases, the J end by 4 bases, with 11 bases between. Looked up from germline, CDR1 is LGHDT and CDR2 is YNNKEL (reference sequence). CDR3 length equals 14 residues. The CDR3, as DNA: TGTGCCAGCAGCCGGGAGGCGGGTTACAATGAGCAGTTCTTC. Translating it yields CASSREAGYNEQFF.

The chain links TRBV6-5 to TRBJ2-5; maybe TRBD2 (5 bases). The CDR3 runs 12 residues. V shed 7 bases and J shed 4 bases, with 10 bases lying between them. Germline V lookup: CDR1 MNHEY, CDR2 SVGAGI. The CDR3 loop is CASTSGGETQYF. CDR3 nucleotide sequence: TGTGCCAGCACCTCAGGAGGAGAGACCCAGTACTTC.

This clone was picked up a small number of times. The chain carries TRBV7-9 and TRBJ2-7; tentative D call: TRBD1 (5 bases). V lost 1 base, J lost 9 bases, and 10 bases lay in between. The V gene's germline CDR1 is SEHNR and CDR2 FQNEAQ (reference sequence). This CDR3 has 12 amino acids. The CDR3 nucleotides are TGTGCCAGCAGCTTAGGGGGCCTGGGGCAGTACTTC. It yields the protein CASSLGGLGQYF.